The sequence of this TCR beta chain was determined in a study of CD8+CD57+ T cells in acquired aplastic anemia. Overall study: Sorted CD4+ and CD8+ cells gave a mean 3.2 ug DNA, range roughly 0.19 to 27.4 ug.

For CDR3 and TCR beta VDJ profiling, genomic DNA was the template used. TCRdb reanalysed the reads using MiXCR and keeps one entry per CDR3 protein. The sample includes some 410,000 distinct CDR3 sequences, roughly 64% of them seen just once. The CDR3 totals 16 residues. J gave up 5 bases and V 2 bases, and 6 bases lay outside the gene matches. The clonotype comes from a human donor in good health, serving as a control. Sample: sorted CD4+, CD8+, or CD8+CD57+ T cells (not recorded which) from PBMCs. The chain employs TRBV12-3 or TRBV12-4 and TRBJ2-7; 13 bases match TRBD2. The CDR3 is CASSLMRLAGGNEQYF. CDR3 coding DNA: TGTGCCAGCAGTTTAATGAGACTAGCGGGGGGTAACGAGCAGTACTTC.